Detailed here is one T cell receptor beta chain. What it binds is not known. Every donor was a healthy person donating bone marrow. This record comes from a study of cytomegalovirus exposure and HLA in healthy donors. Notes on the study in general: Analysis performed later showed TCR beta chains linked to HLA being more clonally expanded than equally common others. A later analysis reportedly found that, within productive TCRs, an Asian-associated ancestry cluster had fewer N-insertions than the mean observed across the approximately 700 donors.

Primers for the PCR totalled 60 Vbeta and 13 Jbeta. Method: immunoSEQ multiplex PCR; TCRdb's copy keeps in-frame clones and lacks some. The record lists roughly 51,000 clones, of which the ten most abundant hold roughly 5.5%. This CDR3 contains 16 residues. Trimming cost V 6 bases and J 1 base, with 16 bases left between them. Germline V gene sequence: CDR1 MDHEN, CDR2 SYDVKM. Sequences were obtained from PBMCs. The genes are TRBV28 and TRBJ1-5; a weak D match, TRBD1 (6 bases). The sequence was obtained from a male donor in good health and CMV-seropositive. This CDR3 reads CASRRQQGESNQPQHF. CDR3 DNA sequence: TGTGCCAGCAGACGTCAACAGGGTGAAAGCAATCAGCCCCAGCATTTT.